A single sample gave rise to the 14 T cell receptor beta chains below, sequenced in a study of CD8 T cells in Susac syndrome. The RNA input was roughly 0.45 to 1 ug, and it was reverse transcribed with random hexamers. TCRdb called the immunoSEQ multiplex PCR reads again in MiXCR, with one record for every CDR3 protein. Altogether some 150,000 distinct CDR3 sequences are present, just under 97% being singletons, with the ten largest covering 0.14% to 0.15%. The sample comprised CD8+ T cells from PBMCs. The receptors originated from a human donor with multiple sclerosis.

The genes are TRBV29-1 and TRBJ2-3; TRBD1 or TRBD2 may be the D gene (6 bases each). CDR3 length: 15 residues. From germline, CDR1 is SQVTM and CDR2 ANQGSEA. V was clipped by 0 bases and J by 0 bases, with 10 bases between them. This CDR3 is CSVEDGGLSTDTQYF. The CDR3 coding sequence is TGCAGCGTTGAAGATGGGGGGCTGAGCACAGATACGCAGTATTTT.

This CDR3 is CASSLKAFF. CDR3 DNA sequence: TGTGCCAGCAGTTTAAAAGCTTTCTTT. This chain links TRBV27 with TRBJ1-1; D is unclear. Germline CDR1 is MNHEY and CDR2 is SMNVEV (reference sequence). Trimming pared 2 bases from V and 9 bases from J, leaving 1 base between. This CDR3 has 9 residues.

The rearrangement joins TRBV29-1 to TRBJ1-3; 12 bases line up with TRBD1. Germline CDR1 and CDR2: SQVTM and ANQGSEA. Trimming at V came to 7 bases and at J to 4 bases, leaving 8 bases not matched to a gene. The CDR3 runs 15 residues. DNA of the CDR3: TGCAGCGCTCCGGGACAGGGGGCCTTCGGAAACACCATATATTTT. It encodes CSAPGQGAFGNTIYF.

This clonotype was seen a handful of times. The genes are TRBV18 and TRBJ2-5; TRBD1 matches 7 bases. With V trimmed by 3 bases and J by 0 bases, 1 base remained unmatched. The CDR3 runs 14 residues. The germline V gene has CDR1 KGHSH and CDR2 LQKENI. As DNA, the CDR3 is TGTGCCAGCTCACCTACAGGGGACCAAGAGACCCAGTACTTC. It yields the protein CASSPTGDQETQYF. The complete variable domain, with remaining parts taken from reference TRBV18 and TRBJ2-5, reads NAGVMQNPRHLVRRRGQEARLRCSPMKGHSHVYWYRQLPEEGLKFMVYLQKENIIDESGMPKERFSAEFPKEGPSILRIQQVVRGDSAAYFCASSPTGDQETQYFGPGTRLLVL.

The chain uses TRBV7-3 and TRBJ2-7; 7 nucleotides match TRBD1. From germline, CDR1 is SGHTA and CDR2 FQGTGA. The CDR3 length is 14 residues. After removal of 5 bases from V and 2 bases from J, the junction contained 6 bases not matched to a gene. The CDR3 nucleotides are TGTGCCAGCAGCCACCGGGACAGAACCTACGAGCAGTACGTC. This sequence encodes CASSHRDRTYEQYV.

The chain employs TRBV13 and TRBJ2-7; 8 positions match TRBD1. The CDR3 covers 16 residues. Germline values: CDR1 PRHDT, CDR2 FYEKMQ (reference sequence). J lost 0 bases, V lost 5 bases, and 9 bases had no gene match. The CDR3 coding sequence is TGTGCCAGCAGCAGATCGACAGGGGTTAGCTCCTACGAGCAGTACGTC. This translates into CASSRSTGVSSYEQYV.

This sequence joins TRBV7-6 and TRBJ2-1, with TRBD2 identical over 8 bases. After removal of 1 base from V and 15 bases from J, the junction contained 2 bases not matched to a gene. The CDR3 extends over 11 amino acids. Per the germline V gene, CDR1 is SGHVS and CDR2 is FNYEAQ. The CDR3 bases are TGTGCCAGCAGCTTAGGGACTAGCATGTTCTTC. Its translation: CASSLGTSMFF.

The V call is TRBV23-1, the J call TRBJ2-5; 10 bases agree with TRBD2. TRBV23-1 is an open reading frame whose function is uncertain. Trimming took 3 bases from V and 6 from J; bases not matched to a gene: 4. This CDR3 is 14 amino acids long. In DNA form, the CDR3 reads TGCGCCAGCAGTCAGGGGACTAGCGTGAAGACCCAGTACTTC. Protein product: CASSQGTSVKTQYF.

V usage is TRBV20-1 and J usage is TRBJ2-5; D is tentatively TRBD1 or TRBD2 (5 bases each). Germline V gene lookup returns CDR1 DFQATT and CDR2 SNEGSKA (reference sequence). The germline V and J ends were trimmed by 0 bases and 7 bases, with 18 bases remaining between them. The CDR3 has 15 amino acids. The CDR3 loop reads CSARDPRDGLGTQYF. CDR3 coding DNA: TGCAGTGCTAGAGATCCTCGGGACGGCTTGGGGACCCAGTACTTC.

In DNA, the CDR3 is TGTGCCAGCAGTGGCCCGAGGGTTGGCAGAGATAATTCACCCCTCCACTTT. This encodes CASSGPRVGRDNSPLHF. The rearrangement links TRBV25-1 to TRBJ1-6; D unclear. The CDR3 is 17 amino acids. The germline gives CDR1 MGHDK, CDR2 SYGVNS. Trimming removed 4 bases at V and 5 bases at J, with 18 bases between.

This sequence joins TRBV16 and TRBJ2-3; D unresolved. This CDR3 is built from 15 residues. The germline V gene has CDR1 KGHSY and CDR2 FQNENV. V gave up 1 base and J gave up 0 bases, with 8 bases separating them. DNA for the CDR3: TGTGCCAGCAGCCAATTGGGCCACAGCACAGATACGCAGTATTTT. Amino acid sequence: CASSQLGHSTDTQYF. Based on the CDR3 plus reference TRBV16 and TRBJ2-3, the full variable domain is GEEVAQTPKHLVRGEGQKAKLYCAPIKGHSYVFWYQQVLKNEFKFLISFQNENVFDETGMPKERFSAKCLPNSPCSLEIQATKLEDSAVYFCASSQLGHSTDTQYFGPGTRLTVL.

The chain couples TRBV6-5 to TRBJ2-1; unclear D gene. This CDR3 is built from 14 residues. Between the trimmed V and J ends, which lost 5 bases and 7 bases, there was a span of 15 bases. Germline V gene lookup returns CDR1 MNHEY and CDR2 SVGAGI. The CDR3 region is CASSPTGLGNEQFF. The CDR3 DNA reads as TGTGCCAGCAGTCCGACTGGTCTCGGGAATGAGCAGTTCTTC.

The chain uses TRBV12-3 or TRBV12-4 and TRBJ1-1; D is unclear. Trimming cost V 1 base and J 3 bases, with 6 bases left between them. CDR3 length equals 13 residues. The CDR3 sequence is CASSLGPHTEAFF. Written as DNA, the CDR3 is TGTGCCAGCAGTTTAGGCCCGCACACTGAAGCTTTCTTT.

The chain joins TRBV18 to TRBJ2-5, with TRBD1 matching 7 bases. The CDR3 has 16 amino acids. Looked up from germline, CDR1 is KGHSH and CDR2 is LQKENI. V was pared by 1 base and J by 2 bases, with 7 bases of the junction left unmatched. The CDR3 loop is CASSPRQGLPQETQYF. The CDR3 region has the DNA TGTGCCAGCTCACCACGACAGGGCTTGCCACAAGAGACCCAGTACTTC.